This record concerns one T cell receptor beta chain sequence. Its target is unknown. This sample was taken from a study of human T cells and chemical hapten exposure. Across the study: Subjects had 2% DPC placed on about 2 cm by about 2 cm of upper inner arm skin for sensitization. Small pooled library volume differences mainly caused per-sample TCR yield variation. Whole-study results and caveats: TCRs at high frequency, those above 1 in 1000, did not change with DPC sensitization.

The V segment lost 7 bases and the J segment 3 bases; nucleotides outside the gene matches: 6. This CDR3 region has 13 residues. CDR1 and CDR2 (germline): SQVTM, ANQGSEA. Noted time point: patch test 1, 2 weeks after DPC sensitization. Treatment: therapeutic diphenylcyclopropenone sensitization with weekly scalp DPC. Each cDNA molecule in the library carried unique molecular identifiers. TCRdb reprocessed the RACE reads via MiXCR and lists one record per CDR3 protein. Among about 340,000 distinct CDR3 sequences listed, under 8% were seen once. The TCR sequence derives from a woman younger than 30 with alopecia areata. Some clones in this sample may be carry-over from other donors' samples. This specimen consisted of whole blood, obtained in connection with sensitization to the hapten diphenylcyclopropenone (DPC). This rearrangement joins TRBV29-1 to TRBJ1-2; 9 bases line up with TRBD1. The CDR3 coding sequence is TGCAGCGGGGGACAGGGACAGGACTATGGCTACACCTTC. It translates to CSGGQGQDYGYTF.